Described below is a single TCR beta chain sequence and its context. What it binds is unknown. A much more abundant neighbour one base away suggests this may be a read error. In germline, CDR1 is ENHRY, CDR2 SYGVKD. V lost 6 bases to trimming and J lost 1 base; unmatched junction nucleotides: 14. This CDR3 has 18 residues. The entry originates in a study of CD8+CD57+ T cells in acquired aplastic anemia. Study background: The DNA of sorted CD4+ and CD8+ cells averaged around 3.2 ug. Average CD4+ read depth in healthy donors was around 10 million reads.

Study-level results: It was found that approximately 29 CD8+ CDR3 sequences were shared between patients and controls. Patients and controls had CD8+ Simpson's diversity values that were not significantly distinct.

Researchers used genomic DNA as the template to profile TCR beta VDJ and CDR3. A single record per CDR3 protein comes from TCRdb applying MiXCR to the reads. The sample includes some 150,000 distinct CDR3 sequences, about 40% seen only once; the top ten take over 6.5%. The chain uses TRBV10-3 and TRBJ1-5; 8 bases are a match to TRBD1. This sequence was found in a human donor in good health, serving as a control. The sequencing sample was made of sorted CD4+, CD8+, or CD8+CD57+ T cells (not recorded which) from PBMCs. CDR3 sequence reads: CAIRPYGQGGGSNQPQHF. CDR3 nucleotide sequence: TGTGCCATCAGGCCTTACGGACAGGGAGGAGGGAGCAATCAGCCCCAGCATTTT.